The clone carrying this T cell receptor (beta chain) was recorded many times. What it binds is unknown. The CDR3 is 13 amino acids. Germline loops: CDR1 DFQATT, CDR2 SNEGSKA (reference sequence). The data belong to a study of T cells in Graves' hyperthyroidism and ophthalmopathy. The study, taken as a whole, reports: A median around 6 months before onset, the model predicted ophthalmopathy.

Regions amplified from RNA transcripts were the TCR beta CDR3 regions. A first-round RT-PCR of the TCR CDR3 used the HTBI primer set. TCRdb analysed the multiplex PCR reads with MiXCR anew, one entry per CDR3 protein. The sample has some 570,000 distinct CDR3 sequences; more than 13% are singletons. The source of this sequence is a woman between 18 and 30 years old with Graves' ophthalmopathy. The chain has TRBV20-1 and TRBJ2-7; 11 nucleotides agree with TRBD2. Material for sequencing was blood. As DNA, the CDR3 is TGCAGCGCCCGAACTAGCGGGAGTTACGAGCAGTACTTC. Translated: CSARTSGSYEQYF.